This T cell receptor beta chain appears in the sequencing data of a study of T cells in pancreatic ductal adenocarcinoma. Regarding the study as a whole: Comparisons of tumor and blood clonality may show falsely lower tumor diversity.

Measured with immunoSEQ multiplex PCR; TCRdb has only the in-frame clones, and not every one. Among more than 25,000 clones, roughly 92% were seen once, and the ten largest hold 2.2%. Trimming took 4 bases from V and 4 from J, leaving 10 bases between them. The CDR3 runs to 13 residues. CDR1 and CDR2 from the germline V gene are LNHDA and SQIVND (reference sequence). A word on this clone: The antigen remains unidentified.

The selected patients with pancreatic ductal adenocarcinoma had surgery but no neoadjuvant therapy. The sequence was collected from a human donor with pancreatic ductal adenocarcinoma. J is TRBJ1-2 and V is TRBV19, with D perhaps matching TRBD1 (6 bases). The specimen was PBMCs. CDR3 DNA: TGTGCCAGTAGTACCGACAGGACCTATGGCTACACCTTC. Translated: CASSTDRTYGYTF.